What follows are 5 T cell receptor beta chains derived from one specimen sequenced in a study of T cells in Graves' hyperthyroidism and ophthalmopathy. The TCR beta CDR3 regions underwent amplification using RNA transcripts as the source. TCR CDR3 underwent first-round RT-PCR with the HTBI primer set. A single record per CDR3 protein comes from TCRdb applying MiXCR to the multiplex PCR reads. Among about 840,000 distinct CDR3 sequences listed, more than 30% were seen once. The sequenced sample was blood. These receptors came from a man aged 18 to 29 with Graves' hyperthyroidism.

The V call is TRBV10-3, the J call TRBJ2-7; 8 bases fit TRBD1. Looked up from germline, CDR1 is ENHRY and CDR2 is SYGVKD. CDR3 length: 14 residues. V gave up 4 bases and J gave up 2 bases; unmatched junction bases: 4. CDR3 nucleotide sequence: TGTGCCATCAGTGCTAGGGACAGGCCCTACGAGCAGTACTTC. Translating gives CAISARDRPYEQYF.

The chain recombines TRBV7-9 with TRBJ1-2; D unclear. The V gene lost 4 bases and the J gene lost 8 bases, with 14 bases spanning the gap. Germline CDR1 is SEHNR and CDR2 is FQNEAQ (reference sequence). The CDR3 contains 13 residues. CDR3 DNA: TGTGCCAGCAGCTCCGGTGCCGGGCGCGGCTACACCTTC. It yields the protein CASSSGAGRGYTF.

To note about this clonotype: This sequence may be a read error, since a much larger clone differs from it by one base. CDR3 DNA sequence: TGTGCCAGCAGTGACCGGGACCCCTCCTACGAGCAGTACTTC. The encoded protein is CASSDRDPSYEQYF. J is TRBJ2-7 and V is TRBV2; D may correspond to TRBD1 or TRBD2 (5 bases each). CDR3 size: 14 residues. Per the germline V gene, CDR1 is SNHLY and CDR2 is FYNNEI. V gave up 3 bases and J gave up 0 bases, with 9 bases separating them.

This clonotype was observed many times. The chain combines TRBV7-6 with TRBJ2-7; a weak D match, TRBD2 (5 bases). Trimming left V 5 bases short and J 7 bases short, with 15 bases between. The V gene's germline CDR1 is SGHVS and CDR2 FNYEAQ. The CDR3 is 13 amino acids. The CDR3 sequence: CASSPEAPGEQYF. The CDR3, as DNA: TGTGCCAGCAGCCCGGAGGCCCCGGGGGAGCAGTACTTC.

Many counts were recorded for this clonotype. CDR3 sequence (DNA): TGTGCCAGCAGCATGCAGGGGATCGAGGCTTTCTTT. It yields the protein CASSMQGIEAFF. The chain carries TRBV7-9 and TRBJ1-1, with D maybe TRBD1 (6 bases). The germline V and J ends were trimmed by 5 bases and 11 bases, with 15 bases remaining between them. CDR1 is SEHNR, CDR2 FQNEAQ, per germline (reference sequence). There are 12 residues in the CDR3. The full variable domain, completed using reference TRBV7-9 and TRBJ1-1, is DTGVSQNPRHKITKRGQNVTFRCDPISEHNRLYWYRQTLGQGPEFLTYFQNEAQLEKSRLLSDRFSAERPKGSFSTLEIQRTEQGDSAMYLCASSMQGIEAFFGQGTRLTVV.